Below are 18 T cell receptor beta chains sequenced from a single sample in a study of human T cells and chemical hapten exposure. Each CDR3 protein is one row after TCRdb ran MiXCR on the RACE reads. The sample yields 150,000 to 200,000 distinct CDR3 sequences, around a quarter seen once. Regarding time point: patch test 3, about 24 weeks after DPC sensitization. Treatment specified: therapeutic diphenylcyclopropenone sensitization with weekly scalp DPC. Material: whole blood, obtained in connection with sensitization to the hapten diphenylcyclopropenone (DPC). These receptors all stem from a woman under 30 with alopecia areata. Some clones in this sample may be carry-over from other donors' samples.

This clonotype has a handful of counts. This rearrangement joins TRBV7-9 to TRBJ2-7; the D call may be TRBD1 or TRBD2 (5 bases each). V was pared by 5 bases and J by 4 bases, with 18 bases between. The length of the CDR3 is 15 residues. Germline assignment: CDR1 SEHNR and CDR2 FQNEAQ (reference sequence). The chain's CDR3 is CASSPRAGMGYEQYF. CDR3 DNA sequence: TGTGCCAGCAGCCCGCGGGCAGGGATGGGGTACGAGCAGTACTTC.

This clonotype turned up a few times. The chain couples TRBV10-3 to TRBJ1-4, with D hard to call. Trimming stripped 6 bases from V and 0 bases from J, with 11 bases between. The CDR3 is 15 amino acids. The germline V gene has CDR1 ENHRY and CDR2 SYGVKD. CDR3 nucleotides: TGTGCCATCAGCGCGTCGGAAGCAACTAATGAAAAACTGTTTTTT. This translates into CAISASEATNEKLFF.

This clonotype was found a few times. This chain uses TRBV5-5 with TRBJ1-1; D remains unclear. V lost 2 bases to trimming and J lost 4 bases, with 9 bases between them. This CDR3 comprises 13 residues. Germline lookup yields CDR1 SGHKS and CDR2 YYEKEE (reference sequence). This chain's CDR3 is CASSFAVATEAFF. CDR3 sequence (DNA): TGTGCCAGCAGCTTCGCAGTGGCCACTGAAGCTTTCTTT. Full variable domain (rest looked up from reference TRBV5-5 and TRBJ1-1): DAGVTQSPTHLIKTRGQQVTLRCSPISGHKSVSWYQQVLGQGPQFIFQYYEKEERGRGNFPDRFSARQFPNYSSELNVNALLLGDSALYLCASSFAVATEAFFGQGTRLTVV.

This chain links TRBV7-2 with TRBJ2-2, with TRBD2 identical over 7 bases. Germline V gene data show CDR1 as SGHTA and CDR2 as FQGNSA. CDR3 length: 17 residues. With 2 bases clipped from V and 0 bases from J, the junction kept 6 bases outside the gene matches. The CDR3 spells CASSLNGGRTNTGELFF. CDR3 nucleotides: TGTGCCAGCAGCTTAAATGGCGGGAGAACGAACACCGGGGAGCTGTTTTTT.

The rearrangement joins TRBV29-1 to TRBJ2-7; no clear D. V was clipped by 4 bases and J by 0 bases, with 19 bases between them. Germline V gene sequence: CDR1 SQVTM, CDR2 ANQGSEA. This CDR3 has 16 amino acids. This chain's CDR3 is CSVVTGLSSSSYEQYF. CDR3 sequence (DNA): TGCAGCGTTGTTACTGGGCTGTCGTCGTCCTCCTACGAGCAGTACTTC.

In this sample, this clonotype turned up a few times. V gene TRBV2 combines with J gene TRBJ2-7; D gene ambiguous. The CDR3 length is 10 residues. Germline CDR1 SNHLY, CDR2 FYNNEI. Trimming took 6 bases from V and 2 from J, leaving 2 bases between them. CDR3 in amino acids: CASRTYEQYF. In nucleotides, the CDR3 is TGTGCCAGCAGGACCTACGAGCAGTACTTC. Based on the CDR3 plus reference TRBV2 and TRBJ2-7, the full variable domain is EPEVTQTPSHQVTQMGQEVILRCVPISNHLYFYWYRQILGQKVEFLVSFYNNEISEKSEIFDDQFSVERPDGSNFTLKIRSTKLEDSAMYFCASRTYEQYFGPGTRLTVT.

This clonotype was detected a few times. The rearrangement uses TRBV12-3 or TRBV12-4 and TRBJ2-7; no firm D call. The CDR3 is 12 amino acids. Trimming pared 6 bases from V and 3 bases from J, leaving 9 bases between. CDR3 nucleotides: TGTGCCAGCAGCACAAGCTACTACGAGCAGTACTTC. It translates to CASSTSYYEQYF.

This clonotype was seen at least ten times. V gene TRBV7-6 combines with J gene TRBJ2-3; D is possibly TRBD2 (5 bases). This CDR3 is 11 amino acids long. The ends were cut back, 5 bases at V and 6 bases at J, with 6 bases in the middle. The germline V gene encodes CDR1 SGHVS and CDR2 FNYEAQ. For the CDR3, the DNA is TGTGCCAGCAGCGCGGGTGATACGCAGTATTTT. Translating gives CASSAGDTQYF.

This clonotype was observed a single time. The V gene is TRBV4-3, the J gene TRBJ2-3; unclear D gene. Per the germline V gene, CDR1 is LGHNA and CDR2 is YSLEER. This CDR3 has 14 amino acids. V shed 3 bases and J shed 1 base, with 8 bases lying between them. The CDR3, as DNA: TGCGCCAGCAGCCACCTGATGGGCACAGATACGCAGTATTTT. Its translation: CASSHLMGTDTQYF.

J is TRBJ2-3 and V is TRBV7-2; the match to TRBD2 covers 8 bases. The CDR3 runs 14 residues. J was trimmed by 3 bases and V by 4 bases; bases with no gene match: 3. Germline CDR1 SGHTA, CDR2 FQGNSA. In DNA, the CDR3 is TGTGCCAGCAGCTCGGGACTAGTTACAGATACGCAGTATTTT. Its protein product is CASSSGLVTDTQYF. The entire variable domain, with the rest obtained from reference TRBV7-2 and TRBJ2-3, is as follows: GAGVSQSPSNKVTEKGKDVELRCDPISGHTALYWYRQSLGQGLEFLIYFQGNSAPDKSGLPSDRFSAERTGGSVSTLTIQRTQQEDSAVYLCASSSGLVTDTQYFGPGTRLTVL.

The chain carries TRBV5-4 and TRBJ2-1, with 9 positions matching TRBD2. The CDR3 length is 15 residues. Per germline, CDR1 SGHNT and CDR2 YYREEE (reference sequence). The V segment lost 0 bases and the J segment 6 bases; nucleotides outside the gene matches: 4. The CDR3: CASSLGPAGGNEQFF. CDR3 nucleotides: TGTGCCAGCAGCTTGGGGCCAGCGGGAGGCAATGAGCAGTTCTTC.

This clonotype has only a few counts. The chain joins TRBV5-4 to TRBJ2-2, with a weak D call TRBD2 (6 bases). CDR3 length: 16 amino acids. The V and J ends lost 4 bases and 3 bases respectively, with 16 bases between them. CDR1 and CDR2 from the germline V gene are SGHNT and YYREEE (reference sequence). CDR3 coding DNA: TGTGCCAGCAGCACTTTCTTGGGCGGGGACACCGGGGAGCTGTTTTTT. Encoded protein: CASSTFLGGDTGELFF.

This clonotype showed up just a few times. This chain links TRBV7-3 with TRBJ2-7, with D possibly being TRBD1 (6 bases). This CDR3 has 14 amino acids. Between the trimmed V and J ends, which lost 5 bases and 5 bases, there was a span of 16 bases. Germline CDR1 reads SGHTA; CDR2 reads FQGTGA. The CDR3 DNA is TGTGCCAGCAGCGCAATTGGGGGCTCTCACGAGCAGTACTTC. It translates to CASSAIGGSHEQYF.

The chain employs TRBV25-1 and TRBJ1-1, with 9 bases matching TRBD1. CDR1 is MGHDK, CDR2 SYGVNS, per germline. The CDR3 spans 17 residues. J lost 3 bases, V lost 0 bases, and 8 bases had no gene match. Here the CDR3 reads CASSEYGGTGMYTEAFF. DNA for the CDR3: TGTGCCAGCAGTGAATACGGAGGGACAGGGATGTACACTGAAGCTTTCTTT.

The chain combines TRBV3-1 with TRBJ2-3; TRBD2 is a possible D gene (7 bases). The CDR3 consists of 13 residues. Germline V gene sequence: CDR1 LGHDT, CDR2 YNNKEL (reference sequence). Trimming took 3 bases from V and 4 from J, leaving 8 bases between them. CDR3 loop: CASSQRGPDTQYF. CDR3 bases: TGTGCCAGCAGCCAGCGGGGGCCAGATACGCAGTATTTT.

This clonotype was seen a handful of times. V usage is TRBV7-2 and J usage is TRBJ2-4, with D perhaps given as TRBD1 or TRBD2 (6 bases each). Trimming removed 1 base at V and 0 bases at J, with 10 bases between. The length of the CDR3 is 16 residues. CDR1 is SGHTA, CDR2 FQGNSA, per germline. CDR3 in DNA: TGTGCCAGCAGCTTAGTTCGGGGGCTAGCCAAAAACATTCAGTACTTC. It translates to CASSLVRGLAKNIQYF.

The chain joins TRBV4-1 to TRBJ2-5; unclear D gene. Trimming stripped 4 bases from V and 5 bases from J, with 11 bases between. Germline V lookup: CDR1 MGHRA, CDR2 YSYEKL. This CDR3 region has 13 residues. The CDR3 loop reads CASSLSWTETQYF. The CDR3 DNA sequence: TGCGCCAGCAGCCTCTCCTGGACGGAGACCCAGTACTTC.

This clonotype was detected only once. This may come from a read error, since a much larger clone is one base off. The rearrangement joins TRBV4-2 to TRBJ2-4; D tentatively reads TRBD1 or TRBD2 (5 bases each). There are 12 residues in the CDR3. The ends were cut back, 1 base at V and 8 bases at J, with 6 bases in the middle. Germline CDR1 is LGHNA and CDR2 is YNFKEQ. The CDR3 protein is CASSQGDDIQYF. The CDR3 DNA follows: TGTGCCAGCAGCCAAGGGGACGACATTCAGTACTTC.